Here is one TCR beta chain with its context. The antigen is undetermined. Every patient relapsed after autologous stem cell transplantation, and brentuximab vedotin exposure varied. The data were taken from a study of PD-1 blockade in classical Hodgkin lymphoma. Study-wide results and limits: Among the patients, those starting nivolumab under 1 year after ASCT were excluded.

V was shortened by 3 bases and J by 0 bases, with 9 bases between the two germline ends. CDR1 is MNHEY, CDR2 SMNVEV, per germline (reference sequence). The CDR3 covers 15 residues. TCRdb keeps only in-frame clones here, not all; method: immunoSEQ multiplex PCR. This table has about 94,000 clones, nearly 90% appearing once. The J gene is TRBJ2-1, the V gene TRBV27; no clear D. This specimen was peripheral blood mononuclear cells (PBMCs), taken before the second cycle of nivolumab. This TCR derives from a human donor with classical Hodgkin lymphoma. CDR3 bases: TGTGCCAGCAGTTTCGGACGGAGCTCCTACAATGAGCAGTTCTTC. Amino acids: CASSFGRSSYNEQFF.